Listed below are T cell receptor beta chains from one sample, sequenced in a study of cytomegalovirus exposure and HLA in healthy donors. Sequencing was performed with immunoSEQ multiplex PCR; in TCRdb, only in-frame clones are kept and a portion is missing. The sample yields 200,000 or so clones, 84% seen once. The specimen was PBMCs. The source is a woman in her forties or fifties in good health and CMV-seropositive. The CDR3 runs from the conserved cysteine through the conserved F or W. D genes are given only for firm matches. Size values are once, few and many counts, or a class for expanded clones, and some rows have none.

clone_size | j_call | v_call | d_call | cdr3_nt | cdr3_aa
few | TRBJ1-1 | TRBV6-1 | - | TGTGCCAGCAACGGGATAGGGGGCACTGAAGCTTTCTTT | CASNGIGGTEAFF
- | TRBJ1-1 | TRBV25-1 | TRBD1 | TGTGCCAGCAGTGACCCACGACAGGGTGACACTGAAGCTTTCTTT | CASSDPRQGDTEAFF
- | TRBJ2-2 | TRBV7-3 | TRBD2 | TGTGCCAGCAGCTTAGAGCTAGCGGGGAATGCCGGGGAGCTGTTTTTT | CASSLELAGNAGELFF
- | TRBJ1-5 | TRBV28 | - | TGTGCCAGCAGTTTGCCCCGGACAGCTAGCAATCAGCCCCAGCATTTT | CASSLPRTASNQPQHF
- | TRBJ1-2 | TRBV30 | - | TGTGCCTGGGGTGGGGGGCGCGGCTACACCTTC | CAWGGGRGYTF
- | TRBJ2-7 | TRBV28 | - | TGTGCCAGCACCTTGAACCCCCAGAGGGACTACGAGCAGTACTTC | CASTLNPQRDYEQYF
few | TRBJ1-1 | TRBV10-2 | TRBD1 | TGCGCCAGCAGTGCACAGGGGTTTGATACTGAAGCTTTCTTT | CASSAQGFDTEAFF
few | TRBJ1-4 | TRBV7-6 | - | TGTGCCAGCAGCTTAGTAGCGGGAGCTAATGAAAAACTGTTTTTT | CASSLVAGANEKLFF
- | TRBJ2-5 | TRBV18 | - | TGTGCCAGCTCACAGGAAATAACAGGGTTAGGGGAAGAGACCCAGTACTTC | CASSQEITGLGEETQYF
- | TRBJ2-1 | TRBV15 | TRBD1 | TGTGCCACCAGCAGAGATAGGGACAGTTCCTACAATGAGCAGTTCTTC | CATSRDRDSSYNEQFF
- | TRBJ2-5 | TRBV7-8 | TRBD2 | TGTGCCAGCAGCTTTAGCGGGGGGGCGAGATGGGAGACCCAGTACTTC | CASSFSGGARWETQYF
- | TRBJ1-2 | TRBV28 | - | TGTGCCAGCAGTTACAGAAAAAACTATGGCTACACCTTC | CASSYRKNYGYTF
- | TRBJ1-2 | TRBV9 | - | TGTGCCAGCAGCGTAGTTTCGGGGGACTATGGCTACACCTTC | CASSVVSGDYGYTF
- | TRBJ2-5 | TRBV11-2 | TRBD2 | TGTGCCAGCAGCGTCCCACTAGCGACGGGCGGAGAGACCCAGTACTTC | CASSVPLATGGETQYF
- | TRBJ1-6 | TRBV19 | - | TGTGCCACCTCGGGACTCGAAAATTCACCCCTCCACTTT | CATSGLENSPLHF
- | TRBJ1-4 | TRBV7-2 | TRBD1 | TGTGCCAGCAGCTTATTCTCAGGGGGCATAGAGGCAACTAATGAAAAACTGTTTTTT | CASSLFSGGIEATNEKLFF
- | TRBJ2-3 | TRBV5-1 | TRBD2 | TGCGCCAGCAGCTTGGGCGGGACTAGCGGGGCAGATACGCAGTATTTT | CASSLGGTSGADTQYF
- | TRBJ2-2 | TRBV29-1 | - | TGCAGCGTCCTATCAAGGAACACCGGGGAGCTGTTTTTT | CSVLSRNTGELFF
- | TRBJ2-3 | TRBV6-1 | - | TGTGCCAGCCGGCGGGCGTCAGATACGCAGTATTTT | CASRRASDTQYF
- | TRBJ2-7 | TRBV5-1 | - | TGCGCCAGCAGCTTGGGTAACACGGTTCGGAGCTCCTACGAGCAGTACTTC | CASSLGNTVRSSYEQYF
- | TRBJ1-4 | TRBV6-6 | TRBD1 | TGTGCCAGCAGTCCGGGACAGGGACAACTGTTTTTT | CASSPGQGQLFF
- | TRBJ2-7 | TRBV7-9 | TRBD2 | TGTGCCAGCAGTAGGGGAGGGGAGACCTACGAGCAGTACTTC | CASSRGGETYEQYF
once | TRBJ2-7 | TRBV7-3 | TRBD1 | TGTGCCAGCAGCCCTGGACAGGGAAGTCAAGAGCAGTACTTC | CASSPGQGSQEQYF
- | TRBJ2-5 | TRBV2 | - | TGTGCCAGCAGTGAAGCGCCCAGGGGCGGAGAGACCCAGTACTTC | CASSEAPRGGETQYF
once | TRBJ2-7 | TRBV7-2 | - | TGTGCCAGCAGCTTTTGGGCAGGGAAGTACGAGCAGTACTTC | CASSFWAGKYEQYF
few | TRBJ1-6 | TRBV5-1 | - | TGCGCCAGCAGCTTGGGGCAGTATTCCGCCAATTCACCCCTCCACTTT | CASSLGQYSANSPLHF
- | TRBJ2-5 | TRBV11-2 | TRBD2 | TGTGCCAGCAGCCAAACCCCGGGACTAGCTAGCGAGACCCAGTACTTC | CASSQTPGLASETQYF
- | TRBJ2-1 | TRBV5-1 | - | TGCGCCAGCAGCTTGGGGGCTTACTCCTACAATGAGCAGTTCTTC | CASSLGAYSYNEQFF
- | TRBJ2-5 | TRBV6-6 | TRBD2 | TGTGCCAGCTCGTGGACTAGCGGGGGAGCAGAGACCCAGTACTTC | CASSWTSGGAETQYF
- | TRBJ1-1 | TRBV9 | - | TGTGCCAGCAGCGTAGCTCAGGGTAACACTGAAGCTTTCTTT | CASSVAQGNTEAFF
- | TRBJ2-5 | TRBV5-1 | TRBD1 | TGCGCCAGCAGCTTCCCAGGGGGCGGGGAGACCCAGTACTTC | CASSFPGGGETQYF
- | TRBJ2-1 | TRBV7-8 | TRBD2 | TGTGCCAGCAGCTTGATGTCGCGGGGGGTGAACAATGAGCAGTTCTTC | CASSLMSRGVNNEQFF
once | TRBJ1-1 | TRBV29-1 | TRBD1 | TGCAGCGTCTTGGACAGGGGGACTGAAGCTTTCTTT | CSVLDRGTEAFF
- | TRBJ1-2 | TRBV27 | TRBD1 | TGTGCCAGCAGCTACCAGGGGGATCCTTATGGCTACACCTTC | CASSYQGDPYGYTF
- | TRBJ1-5 | TRBV6-1 | TRBD1 | TGTGCCAGCAGTGCTCCCTCCGGGACAGGGGGCAATCAGCCCCAGCATTTT | CASSAPSGTGGNQPQHF
- | TRBJ1-2 | TRBV4-2 | - | TGTGCCAGCAGCCAGGGGGGGGAGGGGATGGGGGGCTACACCTTC | CASSQGGEGMGGYTF
- | TRBJ1-2 | TRBV2 | TRBD1 | TGTGCCAGCAGTACAGGGGCCCGTTATGGCTACACCTTC | CASSTGARYGYTF
- | TRBJ2-5 | TRBV5-1 | TRBD1 | TGCGCCAGCAGCTACAGGGGGGAGATCCAAGAGACCCAGTACTTC | CASSYRGEIQETQYF
- | TRBJ2-7 | TRBV9 | - | TGTGCCAGCAGCGTAGCTACGGGTACTGCCTACGAGCAGTACTTC | CASSVATGTAYEQYF
- | TRBJ1-5 | TRBV29-1 | - | TGCAGCGTTGGGGAGGGTTGGGGCAATCAGCCCCAGCATTTT | CSVGEGWGNQPQHF
- | TRBJ2-5 | TRBV10-3 | TRBD2 | TGTGCCATCAGTGAGTCGCCCGTAGCGGGGGGGCAAGAGACCCAGTACTTC | CAISESPVAGGQETQYF
- | TRBJ1-3 | TRBV19 | - | TGTGCCAGTAGTATGAGGACAGACAACACCATATATTTT | CASSMRTDNTIYF
- | TRBJ2-5 | TRBV2 | TRBD1 | TGTGCCAGCAGTGATGTCCGGGACAGGGGTCCTCACAGTGACTTC | CASSDVRDRGPHSDF
- | TRBJ2-2 | TRBV11-3 | - | TGTGCCAGCAGCCCAAGATCAGGGTTAGACACCGGGGAGCTGTTTTTT | CASSPRSGLDTGELFF
- | TRBJ2-6 | TRBV6-5 | - | TGTGCCAGCAGAGGGGCCTTCTCTGGGGCCAACGTCCTGACTTTC | CASRGAFSGANVLTF
- | TRBJ2-1 | TRBV5-1 | - | TGCGCCAGCAGCTTCGGCAGGGCCTACAATGAGCAGTTCTTC | CASSFGRAYNEQFF
- | TRBJ2-1 | TRBV18 | TRBD2 | TGTGCCAGCTCACCACCGGGGCTAGCGGGGGATTTTTCCTACAATGAGCAGTTCTTC | CASSPPGLAGDFSYNEQFF
- | TRBJ2-7 | TRBV2 | TRBD1 | TGTGCCAGCACCGGACAGGGCCTCTACGAGCAGTACTTC | CASTGQGLYEQYF
- | TRBJ2-3 | TRBV7-8 | TRBD2 | TGTGCCAGCAGGGGCCGGGACTACCAAAGCACAGATACGCAGTATTTT | CASRGRDYQSTDTQYF
- | TRBJ1-4 | TRBV7-2 | TRBD1 | TGTGCCAGCAGCCGCCGGGGCGGGACAGGGGATGAAAAACTGTTTTTT | CASSRRGGTGDEKLFF
- | TRBJ1-2 | TRBV7-2 | - | TGTGCCAGCAGCTTAAATGCTCAGGGTTTCTATGGCTACACCTTC | CASSLNAQGFYGYTF
- | TRBJ2-7 | TRBV13 | - | TGTGCCAGCAACTTCGGTCCCTCCTCCGAGCAGTACTTC | CASNFGPSSEQYF
- | TRBJ2-2 | TRBV5-1 | - | TGCGCCAGCAGCTCAGCGCGTGGCGGGGCGGGCACCGGGGAGCTGTTTTTT | CASSSARGGAGTGELFF
- | TRBJ2-5 | TRBV6-5 | - | TGTGCCAGCAGTTACTCCGAAAACGGGGAGACCCAGTACTTC | CASSYSENGETQYF
- | TRBJ2-7 | TRBV27 | TRBD2 | TGTGCCAGCAGTATCTCTAGCGGGACCGCCTACGAGCAGTACTTC | CASSISSGTAYEQYF
- | TRBJ1-1 | TRBV2 | - | TGTGCCAGCGAATTTGGGGGGGGCTCTGAAGCTTTCTTT | CASEFGGGSEAFF
- | TRBJ1-1 | TRBV6-5 | - | TGTGCCACCCCGACACCCCTCCACACTGAAGCTTTCTTT | CATPTPLHTEAFF
once | TRBJ2-1 | TRBV7-2 | TRBD2 | TGTGCCAGCAGCTTAGCTTTAGCGGGGGGCCCCATATTTCTACTGGATGAGCAGTTCTTC | CASSLALAGGPIFLLDEQFF